The clone carrying this TCR beta chain was counted a single time. Its cognate antigen is unknown. The data were taken from a study of blood T cells in healthy people across ages. General study results and limits: Compared with aged donors, long-lived donors showed fewer expanded clones, suggesting selection.

Using a J-beta primer mix together with a sample-barcoded 5' primer, a second PCR was run for about 6 to 11 cycles. MiXCR, applied by TCRdb to the 5' RACE reads, yields one record per CDR3 protein. The repertoire consists of about 290,000 distinct CDR3 sequences, with 25% to 30% occurring once and the leading ten covering 29%. The length of the CDR3 is 15 residues. V was pared by 6 bases and J by 0 bases, with 18 bases between. The germline CDR1 and CDR2 sequences are DFQATT and SNEGSKA (reference sequence). This clonotype was sampled from a woman aged 70-85 years in good health. The V gene is TRBV20-1, the J gene TRBJ2-7; no firm D call. Sequencing used blood. This chain's CDR3 is CSAPEDTTASYEQYF. DNA of the CDR3: TGCAGTGCGCCTGAAGACACCACAGCCTCCTACGAGCAGTACTTC.